Listed below are T cell receptor beta chains from one sample, sequenced in a study of radiation and T cells in renal cell carcinoma. Libraries were prepared by immunoSEQ multiplex PCR; TCRdb keeps only in-frame clonotypes and omits some of them. Of around 94,000 clones in the sample, around 85% were seen once. Sequenced material: blood, taken from a patient whose treatment included radiotherapy and nephrectomy. These receptors all stem from a man aged 45-60 years with renal cell carcinoma. The CDR3 runs from the conserved cysteine through the conserved F or W. D genes are given only for firm matches. Clone size is shown for a subset of rows, as once, few, many or a class of expanded clone.

- TRBJ1-1 - TRBV2 13 TGTGCCAGCAGTGTTCAGTTTAACACTGAAGCTTTCTTT CASSVQFNTEAFF
- TRBJ2-3 TRBD1 TRBV12-5 16 TGTGCTAGTGGTTTGCCTAGGGGACAGGGCACAGATACGCAGTATTTT CASGLPRGQGTDTQYF
- TRBJ2-7 - TRBV28 15 TGTGCCAGCAGTTTGGGGGCGGGGCTGAACTACGAGCAGTACTTC CASSLGAGLNYEQYF
- TRBJ1-6 - TRBV30 13 TGTGCCTGGAGTGGACAGTATAATTCACCCCTCCACTTT CAWSGQYNSPLHF
- TRBJ2-2 TRBD2 TRBV11-3 15 TGTGCCAGCAGCCCATCGACTAGCCCCTCCGGGGAGCTGTTTTTT CASSPSTSPSGELFF
once TRBJ1-4 - TRBV7-9 14 TGTGCCAGCAGCTTTCAGGCAACTAATGAAAAACTGTTTTTT CASSFQATNEKLFF
once TRBJ2-1 TRBD1 TRBV15 15 TGTGCCACCAGCAGGGGACCAGACAGGGGGAGTGAGCAGTTCTTC CATSRGPDRGSEQFF
- TRBJ1-1 - TRBV9 10 TGTGCCAGCAGTTTAGGTGAAGCTTTCTTT CASSLGEAFF
- TRBJ1-1 - TRBV7-9 13 TGTGCCAGCAGCTTACACCTGAACACTGAAGCTTTCTTT CASSLHLNTEAFF
- TRBJ2-7 - TRBV19 13 TGTGCCAGTAGTATCACCAGATCCTACGAGCAGTACTTC CASSITRSYEQYF
- TRBJ2-6 - TRBV28 14 TGTGCCAGCAACCTCCTACCTGGGGCCAACGTCCTGACTTTC CASNLLPGANVLTF
- TRBJ1-1 - TRBV18 14 TGTGCCAGCTCACGGGGGACAATGAACACTGAAGCTTTCTTT CASSRGTMNTEAFF
- TRBJ2-1 - TRBV7-9 13 TGTGCCAGCAGCTTAGCGCGGTTGGATGAGCAGTTCTTC CASSLARLDEQFF
- TRBJ2-7 TRBD2 TRBV5-5 15 TGTGCCAGCAGCTCAGGGACTAGCGCAGCCTACGAGCAGTACTTC CASSSGTSAAYEQYF
- TRBJ2-3 TRBD2 TRBV7-2 16 TGTGCCAGCAGCCAGAGCAGCGGGGGCGGCACAGATACGCAGTATTTT CASSQSSGGGTDTQYF
- TRBJ2-1 TRBD2 TRBV5-1 16 TGCGCCAGCAGCTTGGCGGGACTAGCGGGAGGTAATGAGCAGTTCTTC CASSLAGLAGGNEQFF
- TRBJ2-7 TRBD1 TRBV6-5 15 TGTGCCAGCAGTTACGACGGACAGGTCACCTACGAGCAGTACTTC CASSYDGQVTYEQYF
few TRBJ1-1 TRBD1 TRBV29-1 13 TGCAGCGCCCGGGACAGGGGAGACACTGAAGCTTTCTTT CSARDRGDTEAFF
few TRBJ1-2 - TRBV6-5 13 TGTGCCAGCAGTCGCCTTTCGGGATATGGCTACACCTTC CASSRLSGYGYTF
- TRBJ2-1 TRBD1 TRBV7-9 14 TGTGCCAGCAGCCCTCGGACAGGGATCAATGAGCAGTTCTTC CASSPRTGINEQFF
- TRBJ1-2 TRBD1 TRBV14 13 TGTGCCAGCAGCCAGGTGGACAGGGGTCCCTACACCTTC CASSQVDRGPYTF
- TRBJ2-5 TRBD1 TRBV10-1 14 TGCGCCAGCAGTAAGGGGACAGTACAAGAGACCCAGTACTTC CASSKGTVQETQYF
- TRBJ1-1 TRBD1 TRBV11-3 13 TGTGCCAGCCGACGAACAGGGGGCACTGAAGCTTTCTTT CASRRTGGTEAFF
- TRBJ2-7 - TRBV7-9 13 TGTGCCAGCAGCTTAGCGGGGACCTACGAGCAGTACTTC CASSLAGTYEQYF
- TRBJ1-3 TRBD1 TRBV18 16 TGTGCCAGCTCACCAACCGGGACAGGGACTGGAAACACCATATATTTT CASSPTGTGTGNTIYF
- TRBJ2-5 TRBD1 TRBV18 15 TGTGCCAGCTCATCGGGACAGGGAATTAAAGAGACCCAGTACTTC CASSSGQGIKETQYF
- TRBJ2-2 - TRBV11-2 17 TGTGCCAGCAGCTTAGATCTTCGGCGGGGCAGCACCGGGGAGCTGTTTTTT CASSLDLRRGSTGELFF
once TRBJ2-1 - TRBV6-6 13 TGTGCCAGCAGTTACCCCCAGGTCGTTGAGCAGTTCTTC CASSYPQVVEQFF
- TRBJ2-5 TRBD2 TRBV5-1 16 TGCGCCAGCAGCCCGCGAGTAGCGGGGTTTCAAGAGACCCAGTACTTC CASSPRVAGFQETQYF
- TRBJ2-3 - TRBV14 14 TGTGCCAGCAGCCAAGATGCAACCACAGATACGCAGTATTTT CASSQDATTDTQYF